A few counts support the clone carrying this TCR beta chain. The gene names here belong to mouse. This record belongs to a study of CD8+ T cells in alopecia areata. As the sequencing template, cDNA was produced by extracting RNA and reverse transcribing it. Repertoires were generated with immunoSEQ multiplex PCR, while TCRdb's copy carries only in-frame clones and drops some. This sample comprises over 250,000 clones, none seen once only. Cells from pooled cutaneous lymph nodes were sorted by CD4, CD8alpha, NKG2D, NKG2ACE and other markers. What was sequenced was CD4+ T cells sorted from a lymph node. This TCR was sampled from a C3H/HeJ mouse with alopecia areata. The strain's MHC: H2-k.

This CDR3 is CASSDDWGGAYAEQFF. The CDR3 bases that were read are TGTGCCAGCAGTGATGACTGGGGGGGCGCCTATGCT. V is TRBV13-1 and J is TRBJ2-1; 11 bases align to TRBD2. The CDR3 end falls 4 residues outside the read, so it is completed with the germline J gene. From germline, CDR1 is NSHNY and CDR2 SYGAGN. The CDR3 is 16 residues long. V shed 0 bases, J shed 3 bases, and the junction held 2 bases outside the gene matches.